This T cell receptor (beta chain) was found in a study of glioma-infiltrating T cells. The CDR3 extends over 16 amino acids. Germline V gene lookup returns CDR1 MNHNS and CDR2 SASEGT. The J segment lost 6 bases and the V segment lost 8 bases, leaving 14 bases of the junction unmatched. This clonotype was counted at least ten times. The iRepertoire nested amplicon-rescue multiplex PCR amplified TCR alpha and beta CDR3s from RNA. TCRdb used MiXCR to reprocess the multiplex PCR reads, holding one entry per CDR3 protein. The data show fewer than 90,000 distinct CDR3 sequences, with about 25% seen just once and roughly 6.7% held by the top ten.

The sequenced sample consisted of glioma tissue, nonneoplastic brain tissue, or PBMCs (not recorded which). J is TRBJ2-3 and V is TRBV6-1; 10 nucleotides agree with TRBD2. The receptor's source is a human donor with low-grade glioma or glioblastoma, undergoing nonglioma brain surgery, or in good health (not recorded which). The CDR3 sequence: CASAGNPSGSRDTQYF. CDR3 nucleotide sequence: TGTGCCAGCGCGGGTAACCCTAGCGGGAGCAGGGATACGCAGTATTTT.